This T cell receptor (beta chain) was retrieved from a study of CD8 T cells in Susac syndrome. The RNA, about 0.45 to 1 ug, was put through reverse transcription using random hexamers. TCRdb called the immunoSEQ multiplex PCR reads again in MiXCR, with one record for every CDR3 protein. The sample contains 180,000 or so distinct CDR3 sequences, just under 95% of which appear only once. The CDR3 length is 15 residues. Trimming removed 4 bases at V and 4 bases at J, with 14 bases between. Germline V gives CDR1 SGHDN, CDR2 FVKESK. The sample consisted of CD4+ T cells from PBMCs. This receptor was obtained from a human donor with Susac syndrome. J is TRBJ2-1 and V is TRBV14; D is ambiguous. CDR3 in amino acids: CASSRRAAPYNEQFF. In nucleotides, the CDR3 is TGTGCCAGCAGCCGAAGAGCAGCTCCGTACAATGAGCAGTTCTTC.